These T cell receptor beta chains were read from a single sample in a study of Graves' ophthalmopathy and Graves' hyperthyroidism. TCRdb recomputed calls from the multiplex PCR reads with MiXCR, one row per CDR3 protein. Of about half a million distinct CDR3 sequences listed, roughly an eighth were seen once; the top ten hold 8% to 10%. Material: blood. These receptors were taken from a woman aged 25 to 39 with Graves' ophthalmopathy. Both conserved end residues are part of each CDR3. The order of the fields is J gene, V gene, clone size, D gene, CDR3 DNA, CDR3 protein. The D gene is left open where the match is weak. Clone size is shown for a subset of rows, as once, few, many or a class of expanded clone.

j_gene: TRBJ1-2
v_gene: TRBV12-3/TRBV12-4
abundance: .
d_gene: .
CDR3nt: TGTGCCAGCAGTCCGACAGAACGGTTCTATGGCTACACCTTC
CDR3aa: CASSPTERFYGYTF

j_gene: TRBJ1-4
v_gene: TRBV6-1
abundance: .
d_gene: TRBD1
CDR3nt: TGTGCCAGCAGCGGGCAACAGGGGACGGGGGACGAAAAACTGTTTTTT
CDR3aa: CASSGQQGTGDEKLFF

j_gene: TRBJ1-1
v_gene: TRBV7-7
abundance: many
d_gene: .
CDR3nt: TGTGCTAGCAGCCCTTTAGGGGTGAACCCCCTGAACACTGAAGCTTTCTTT
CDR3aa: CASSPLGVNPLNTEAFF

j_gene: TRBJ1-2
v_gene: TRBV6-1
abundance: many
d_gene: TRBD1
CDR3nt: TGTGCCAGCAGTCCCTACAGGGGGCAGGGCTATGGCTACACCTTC
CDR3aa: CASSPYRGQGYGYTF

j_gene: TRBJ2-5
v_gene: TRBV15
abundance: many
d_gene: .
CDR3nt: TGTGCCACCAAGGGCCCCTGGGAGACCCAGTACTTC
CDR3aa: CATKGPWETQYF

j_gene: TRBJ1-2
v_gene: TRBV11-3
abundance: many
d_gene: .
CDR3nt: TGTGCCAGCAGCCGTTTCGGGGGATTTGGCTACACCTTC
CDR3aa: CASSRFGGFGYTF

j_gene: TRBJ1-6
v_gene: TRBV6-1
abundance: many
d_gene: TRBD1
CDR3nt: TGTGCCAGCAGCCTCGACAGGGGTAGTAATTCACCCCTCCACTTT
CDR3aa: CASSLDRGSNSPLHF

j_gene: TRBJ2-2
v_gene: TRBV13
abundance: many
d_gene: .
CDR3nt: TGTGCCAGCAGGCAAACCACCGGGGAGCTGTTTTTT
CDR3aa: CASRQTTGELFF

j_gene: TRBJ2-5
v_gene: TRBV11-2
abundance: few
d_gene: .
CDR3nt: TGTGCCAGCAGCTTTCCCCAGACAGGCCAAGAGACCCAGTACTTC
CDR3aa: CASSFPQTGQETQYF

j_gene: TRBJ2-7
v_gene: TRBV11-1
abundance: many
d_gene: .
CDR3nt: TGTGCCAGCAGCTCAAGACAGGTCGACGAGCAGTACTTC
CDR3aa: CASSSRQVDEQYF

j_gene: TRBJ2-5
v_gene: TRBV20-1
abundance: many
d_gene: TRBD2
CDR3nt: TGCAGTGCCCCGCGGGGGGGCCGCGAGACCCAGTACTTC
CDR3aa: CSAPRGGRETQYF

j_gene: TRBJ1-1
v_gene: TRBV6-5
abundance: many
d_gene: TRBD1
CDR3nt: TGTGCCAGCAGTTACGGGACAGCCCTTAAGGAAGCTTTCTTT
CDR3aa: CASSYGTALKEAFF

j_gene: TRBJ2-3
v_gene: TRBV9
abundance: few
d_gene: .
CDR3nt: TGTGCCAGCAGCGCCTCGGGCAGCACAGATACGCAGTATTTT
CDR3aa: CASSASGSTDTQYF

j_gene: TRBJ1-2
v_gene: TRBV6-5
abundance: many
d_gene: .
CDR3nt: TGTGCCAGCAGTTACTCGGGACCGGGCACCTATGGCTACACCTTC
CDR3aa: CASSYSGPGTYGYTF

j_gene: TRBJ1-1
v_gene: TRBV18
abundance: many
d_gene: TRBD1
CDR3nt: TGTGCCAGCTCAGCCGGGACAGAGAACACTGAAGCTTTCTTT
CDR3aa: CASSAGTENTEAFF

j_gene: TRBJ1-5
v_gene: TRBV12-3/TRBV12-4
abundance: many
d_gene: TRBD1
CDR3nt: TGTGCCAGCAGTCTAAGACAGGGGGCCGATCAGCCCCAGCATTTT
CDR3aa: CASSLRQGADQPQHF

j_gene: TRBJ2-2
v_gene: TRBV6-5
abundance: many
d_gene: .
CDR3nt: TGTGCCAGCAGTTTAGGCCAGGACCCGAACACCGGGGAGCTGTTTTTT
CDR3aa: CASSLGQDPNTGELFF

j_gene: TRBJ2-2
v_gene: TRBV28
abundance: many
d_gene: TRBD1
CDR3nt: TGTGCCAGCAGCCACGGACAGGGGTCGAACACCGGGGAGCTGTTTTTT
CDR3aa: CASSHGQGSNTGELFF

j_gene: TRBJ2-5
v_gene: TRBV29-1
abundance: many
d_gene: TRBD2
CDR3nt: TGCAGCGTTGAAGGGCCCCGCAGCGGGGGGGAGACCCAGTACTTC
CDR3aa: CSVEGPRSGGETQYF

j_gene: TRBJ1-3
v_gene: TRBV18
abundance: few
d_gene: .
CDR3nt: TGTGCCAGCTCCGGGACGCCATACTCTGGAAACACCATATATTTT
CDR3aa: CASSGTPYSGNTIYF

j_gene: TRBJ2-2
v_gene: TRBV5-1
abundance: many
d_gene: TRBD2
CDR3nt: TGCGCCAGCAGTAGACTAGCGGGAAAGAACACCGGGGAGCTGTTTTTT
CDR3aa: CASSRLAGKNTGELFF

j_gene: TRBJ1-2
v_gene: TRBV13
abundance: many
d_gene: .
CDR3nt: TGTGCCAGCAGCTCCACCCTGGACAGCGGGCATACCTTC
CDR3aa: CASSSTLDSGHTF

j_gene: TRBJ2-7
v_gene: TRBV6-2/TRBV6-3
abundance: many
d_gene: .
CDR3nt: TGTGCCAGCACTCTAGAAGGGGGGGGCGAGTACGAGCAGTACTTC
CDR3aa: CASTLEGGGEYEQYF

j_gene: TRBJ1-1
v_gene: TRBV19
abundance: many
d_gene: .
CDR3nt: TGTGCCAGTTTGGGGATGGGCACTGAAGCTTTCTTT
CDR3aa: CASLGMGTEAFF

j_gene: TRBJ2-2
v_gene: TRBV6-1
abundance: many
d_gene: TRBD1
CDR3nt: TGTGCCAGCAGCCCCAGACAGGGCTTAACCGGGGAGCTGTTTTTT
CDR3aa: CASSPRQGLTGELFF

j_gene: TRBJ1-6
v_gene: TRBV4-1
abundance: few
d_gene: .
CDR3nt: TGCGCCAGCAGCCAAGACCGGCAGACTAATTCACCCCTCCACTTT
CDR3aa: CASSQDRQTNSPLHF

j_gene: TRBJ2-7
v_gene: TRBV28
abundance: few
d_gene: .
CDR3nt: TGTGTCAGCAGGTACACTACCTACGGGGAGCAGTACTTC
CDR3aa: CVSRYTTYGEQYF

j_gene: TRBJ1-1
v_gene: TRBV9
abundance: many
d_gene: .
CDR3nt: TGTGCCAGCAGCGTGGGGATAAGCGGGACAACTAACACTGAAGCTTTCTTT
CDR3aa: CASSVGISGTTNTEAFF

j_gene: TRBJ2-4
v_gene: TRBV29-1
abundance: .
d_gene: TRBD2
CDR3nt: TGCAGCGTTGTGGGGGGGGGCCCGGGACTAGCCCAAAACATTCAGTACTTC
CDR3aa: CSVVGGGPGLAQNIQYF

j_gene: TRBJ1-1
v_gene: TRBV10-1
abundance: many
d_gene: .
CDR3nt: TGCGCCAGCAGTACAGGGCCGAACACTGAAGCTTTCTTT
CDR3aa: CASSTGPNTEAFF

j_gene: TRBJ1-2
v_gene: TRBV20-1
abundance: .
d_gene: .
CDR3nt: TGCAGTGCTAGAGATCTGAGGGTAGACTATGGCTACACCTTC
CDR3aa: CSARDLRVDYGYTF